The present T cell receptor beta chain was sequenced within a study of T cells in lung cancer brain metastases. Only in-frame clones appear in the TCRdb table, and some are missing; sequencing was by immunoSEQ multiplex PCR. The sample shows a few thousand clones, about 93% of them seen only once. This CDR3 region has 17 residues. The V gene's germline CDR1 is SGDLS and CDR2 YYNGEE. The V gene end was trimmed by 0 bases and the J gene end by 4 bases; junction bases not matched to a gene: 10. The sequence was collected from a man in his sixties or seventies with non-small cell lung cancer that had spread to the brain. Sequencing input: tumor tissue from a brain metastasis. The chain is built from TRBV9 and TRBJ1-3; TRBD1 agrees at 7 bases. The DNA for the CDR3 is TGTGCCAGCAGCGTAGGACCCCGGACAGGATCAGGAAACACCATATATTTT. It is translated as CASSVGPRTGSGNTIYF.